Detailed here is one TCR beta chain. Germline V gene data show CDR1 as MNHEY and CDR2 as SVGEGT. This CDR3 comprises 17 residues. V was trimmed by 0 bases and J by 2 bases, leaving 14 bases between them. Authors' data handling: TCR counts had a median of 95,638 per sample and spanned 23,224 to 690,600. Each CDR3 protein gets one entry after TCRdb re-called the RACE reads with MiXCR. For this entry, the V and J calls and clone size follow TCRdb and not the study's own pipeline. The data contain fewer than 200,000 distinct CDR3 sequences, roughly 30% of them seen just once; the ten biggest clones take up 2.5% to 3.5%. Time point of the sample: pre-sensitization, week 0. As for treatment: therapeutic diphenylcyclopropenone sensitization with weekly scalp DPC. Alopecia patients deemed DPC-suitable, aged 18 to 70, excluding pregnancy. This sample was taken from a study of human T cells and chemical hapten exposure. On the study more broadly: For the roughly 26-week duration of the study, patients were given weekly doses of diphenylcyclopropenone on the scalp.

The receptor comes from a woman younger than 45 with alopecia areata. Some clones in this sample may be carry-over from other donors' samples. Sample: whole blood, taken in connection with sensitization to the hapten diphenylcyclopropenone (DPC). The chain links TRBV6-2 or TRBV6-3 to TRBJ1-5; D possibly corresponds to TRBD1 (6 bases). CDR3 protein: CASSYSGSGGGNQPQHF. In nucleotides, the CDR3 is TGTGCCAGCAGTTACTCGGGGTCGGGGGGCGGCAATCAGCCCCAGCATTTT.